This TCR beta chain originates from a study of cytomegalovirus exposure and HLA in healthy donors. General study points: Reportedly, a later analysis found an Asian-associated ancestry cluster had fewer N-insertions than the approximately 700-donor mean. For TCR beta chains, V- and J-gene trimming was later linked to a missense DCLRE1C variant.

V was cut by 2 bases and J by 0 bases, with 9 bases left in between. Germline V lookup: CDR1 SGDLS, CDR2 YYNGEE. This CDR3 spans 15 amino acids. Notes on this clone: Antigen unknown.

This PCR relied on a set of 60 Vbeta primers and 13 Jbeta primers. Only in-frame clones appear in the TCRdb table, and some are missing; sequencing was by immunoSEQ multiplex PCR. The sample has 90,000 to 120,000 clones; under 85% are singletons. The sequence derives from a male donor in good health and CMV-seronegative. Sample: PBMCs. The chain couples TRBV9 to TRBJ1-3; possibly TRBD1 for D (5 bases). The CDR3 loop reads CASSVQRGSGNTIYF. In DNA form, the CDR3 reads TGTGCCAGCAGCGTCCAAAGGGGCTCTGGAAACACCATATATTTT.